This T cell receptor (beta chain) appears in the sequencing data of a study of response to subunit inactivated influenza vaccine. General study findings and limits: New T cells are recruited in small numbers by each seasonal influenza vaccination, according to the authors' suggestion.

V lost 5 bases to trimming and J lost 0 bases; unmatched junction nucleotides: 3. CDR3 length: 15 amino acids. Germline CDR1 and CDR2: KGHSH and LQKENI. Concerning this clonotype itself: Its antigen is not known.

TCRdb processed the RT-PCR reads anew with MiXCR; each CDR3 protein has one entry. The data show more than 700,000 distinct CDR3 sequences, 21% seen once. This chain connects TRBV18 to TRBJ2-5; 10 bases agree with TRBD2. The clonotype originates from a man over 45 who received an inactivated influenza vaccine. The specimen comprised PBMCs from blood, sampled about 5 days after vaccination. The CDR3 DNA follows: TGTGCCAGCTCAGGACTAGCGGCCTACCAAGAGACCCAGTACTTC. Translated: CASSGLAAYQETQYF. The full variable domain, its missing parts supplied by reference TRBV18 and TRBJ2-5, is NAGVMQNPRHLVRRRGQEARLRCSPMKGHSHVYWYRQLPEEGLKFMVYLQKENIIDESGMPKERFSAEFPKEGPSILRIQQVVRGDSAAYFCASSGLAAYQETQYFGPGTRLLVL.